Below, one T cell receptor beta chain is given with its context. The target antigen is unknown. TCRdb analysed the 5' RACE reads with MiXCR anew, one entry per CDR3 protein. The sample records about 550,000 distinct CDR3 sequences, around 21% being singletons. This sample is part of a study of T cells after yellow fever vaccination. Study-level findings and limits: The secondary response was weaker but peaked faster, day 5 versus 15. Some clonotypes were seen in both the CD4 and the CD8 compartments. These made up a small share and likely arose from convergent recombination. At 95% to 98% for CD4 and approximately 88% for CD8, most primary-vaccination clones showed up again after the booster.

Trimming cost V 6 bases and J 4 bases; bases outside gene matches: 8. The CDR3 consists of 14 residues. Germline CDR1 and CDR2: DFQATT and SNEGSKA (reference sequence). Sequencing was performed on PBMCs, taken 15 days after the yellow fever booster vaccination. This clonotype originated in a man in his thirties or forties who received the YFV17D yellow fever vaccine. The chain has TRBV20-1 and TRBJ2-7; 11 bases are a match to TRBD1. CDR3: CSALGWDRGYEQYF. CDR3 sequence (DNA): TGCAGTGCACTTGGTTGGGACAGGGGGTACGAGCAGTACTTC.